Reported below is one T cell receptor (beta chain). Additional DNA sequences in this sample encode the identical CDR3. While infection was still active, Seattle patients were enrolled and then followed longitudinally. This specimen comes from a study of blood T cell repertoires in COVID-19. Study-wide background: In each case, the material was cDNA or gDNA derived from T cells, B-cell-depleted T cells, or PBMCs.

TCRdb's table, derived via immunoSEQ multiplex PCR, lists solely in-frame clones and lacks some. The table has roughly 410,000 clones, approximately 90% seen once. This TCR was recovered from a woman in her forties with COVID-19, enrolled during active disease. Sequencing used peripheral blood.

The CDR3 protein is CASSPGTVNQPQHF. CDR3 coding DNA: TGCGCCAGCAGCCCTGGGACAGTCAATCAGCCCCAGCATTTT. This chain uses TRBV5-1 with TRBJ1-5; the match to TRBD1 covers 7 bases. There are 14 residues in the CDR3. Germline lookup yields CDR1 SGHRS and CDR2 YFSETQ. J gave up 3 bases and V 4 bases, and 4 bases lay outside the gene matches.